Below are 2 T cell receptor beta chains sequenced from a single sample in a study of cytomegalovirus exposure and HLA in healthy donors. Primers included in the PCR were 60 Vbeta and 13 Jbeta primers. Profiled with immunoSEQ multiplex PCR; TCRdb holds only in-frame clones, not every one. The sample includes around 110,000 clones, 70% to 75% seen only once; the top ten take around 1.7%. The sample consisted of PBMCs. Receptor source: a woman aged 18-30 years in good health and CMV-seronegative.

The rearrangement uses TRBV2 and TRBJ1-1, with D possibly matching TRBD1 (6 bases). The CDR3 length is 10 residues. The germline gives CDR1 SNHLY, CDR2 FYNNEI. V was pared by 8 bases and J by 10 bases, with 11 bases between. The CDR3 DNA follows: TGTGCCAGCGGGGGCAGGGGAGCTTTCTTT. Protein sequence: CASGGRGAFF.

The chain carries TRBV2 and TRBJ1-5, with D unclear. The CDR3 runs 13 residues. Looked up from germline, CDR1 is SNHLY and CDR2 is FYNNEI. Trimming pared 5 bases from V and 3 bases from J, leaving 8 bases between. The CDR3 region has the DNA TGTGCCAGCAGTTCAATAGTCAATCAGCCCCAGCATTTT. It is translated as CASSSIVNQPQHF.